This T cell receptor (beta chain) was documented in a study of blood T cell repertoires in COVID-19. Study as a whole: COVID-19 samples, acute and convalescent, were from the United States, Italy and Spain. Sources were T cells, B-cell-depleted T cells, or PBMCs; the material itself was cDNA or gDNA.

This clone showed up just once. As processed by the authors: Reference gene primer amplification in the assay estimated nucleated cell counts. Method: immunoSEQ multiplex PCR; TCRdb's copy keeps in-frame clones and lacks some. That table gives V, J and clone size, and the DNA gave D and trimming. The sample records fewer than 100,000 clones, roughly 78% being singletons. The length of the CDR3 is 15 residues. Per germline, CDR1 LGHDT and CDR2 YNNKEL (reference sequence). J gave up 6 bases and V 8 bases, and 12 bases lay outside the gene matches. Sequencing was done on a sample of peripheral blood. The clonotype originates from a woman in her seventies with acute or convalescent COVID-19. The chain carries TRBV3-1 (or the pseudogene TRBV3-2) and TRBJ2-1; 8 bases are shared with TRBD2. CDR3 protein: CASQLMGSGGNEQFF. The CDR3 DNA reads as TGTGCCAGCCAACTAATGGGCAGCGGGGGCAATGAGCAGTTCTTC.